This entry features one T cell receptor beta chain sequence. Treatment noted: roughly 19 received Ad26.COV2.S at low or high dose, single or two shots; roughly five received placebo; per-sample allocation not given. Material that was analyzed had been drawn on day 63 after the first vaccine or placebo injection. The data are from a study of Ad26.COV2.S vaccination and SARS-CoV-2 variants. About the study: Donor was in the COV1001 Ad26.COV2.S trial arm.

This CDR3 comprises 13 residues. The germline gives CDR1 MNHEY, CDR2 SVGEGT. V was pared by 5 bases and J by 10 bases, with 15 bases between. Libraries were prepared by immunoSEQ multiplex PCR; TCRdb keeps only in-frame clonotypes and omits some of them. The sample has some 390,000 clones, roughly nine tenths seen once. The starting material was peripheral blood, obtained in a trial of Ad26.COV2.S vaccine versus placebo. The origin of this receptor is a person between 18 and 60 years old who received the Ad26.COV2.S COVID-19 vaccine or a placebo. The chain joins TRBV6-2 or TRBV6-3 to TRBJ1-5; possibly TRBD1 for D (6 bases). The CDR3 sequence is CASSPVTGFPQHF. The CDR3 DNA reads TGTGCCAGCAGTCCAGTTACAGGGTTTCCCCAGCATTTT.